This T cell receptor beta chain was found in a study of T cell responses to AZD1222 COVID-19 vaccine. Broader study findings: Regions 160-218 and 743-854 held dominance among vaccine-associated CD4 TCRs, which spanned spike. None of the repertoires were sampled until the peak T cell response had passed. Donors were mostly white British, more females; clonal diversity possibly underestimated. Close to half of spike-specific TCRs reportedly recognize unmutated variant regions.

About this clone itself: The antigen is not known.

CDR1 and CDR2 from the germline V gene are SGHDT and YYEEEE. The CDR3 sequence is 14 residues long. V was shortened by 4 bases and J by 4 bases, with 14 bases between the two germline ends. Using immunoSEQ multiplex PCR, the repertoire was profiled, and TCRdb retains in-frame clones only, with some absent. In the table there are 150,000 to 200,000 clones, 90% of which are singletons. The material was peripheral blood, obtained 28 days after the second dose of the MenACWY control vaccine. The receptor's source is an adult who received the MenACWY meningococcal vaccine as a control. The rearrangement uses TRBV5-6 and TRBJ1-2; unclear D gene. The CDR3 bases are TGTGCCAGCAGCCCCGGCGGCGGGAGCTATGGCTACACCTTC. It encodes CASSPGGGSYGYTF. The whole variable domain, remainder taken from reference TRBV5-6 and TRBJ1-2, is DAGVTQSPTHLIKTRGQQVTLRCSPKSGHDTVSWYQQALGQGPQFIFQYYEEEERQRGNFPDRFSGHQFPNYSSELNVNALLLGDSALYLCASSPGGGSYGYTFGSGTRLTVV.